These 21 T cell receptor beta chains were all obtained from the same sample, sequenced in a study of tumor-infiltrating lymphocytes in primary liver carcinoma. A constant-region primer served to make TCR beta cDNA from roughly 480 ng total RNA. Libraries for TCR beta were built through three nested multiplex PCR rounds, which together made up a slightly modified ARM-PCR procedure. Rounds one and two of PCR, each of 10 cycles, were primed with TRBV1-TRBV30 forward primers and a C-beta reverse primer. TCRdb reanalysed the multiplex PCR reads using MiXCR and keeps one entry per CDR3 protein. The sample holds 200,000 or so distinct CDR3 sequences, around 60% seen once. Germline DNA was also extracted, while the blood RNA originated from unsorted whole blood. Sequencing input: peripheral blood. These receptors all come from a woman aged 55-69 years with primary liver carcinoma and hepatitis B virus infection.

Comments on this clonotype: The germline gene is not matched at one end of the junction; a read error may be the cause. V usage is TRBV28 and J usage is TRBJ2-3; 7 bases align to TRBD2. Germline V CDR1 and CDR2: MDHEN, SYDVKM. This CDR3 is built from 17 residues. DNA of the CDR3: TGTGTCAGCAGTTTACCGCGGGGGACTGGGGACTCAGATACGCAGTATTTT. This sequence encodes CVSSLPRGTGDSDTQYF.

This clonotype came up many times. Its ends do not fully match the called genes, so a read error is possible. The chain joins TRBV4-2 to TRBJ2-7, with D perhaps assigned TRBD1 or TRBD2 (5 bases each). This CDR3 has 14 residues. Germline CDR1 reads LGHNA; CDR2 reads YNFKEQ. The chain's CDR3 is CASSPPGAFYEHYF. Here the CDR3 DNA reads TGTGCCAGCAGCCCCCCCGGGGCGTTCTACGAGCATTACTTC.

About this clonotype: One junction end does not reproduce the germline sequence, and a read error may be involved. V is TRBV4-1 and J is TRBJ1-5; D is unresolved. The CDR3 loop spans 15 amino acids. Germline V gene data show CDR1 as MGHRA and CDR2 as YSYEKL. Here the CDR3 DNA reads TGCGCTAGCAGCCAAGACGGGCTAAACAATCAGCTCCAGCATTTT. Its protein is CASSQDGLNNQLQHF.

The DNA of the CDR3 is TGCGCCAGCACCAGACAGGGCGGCACAGATACGCAGTATTTT. Its translation: CASTRQGGTDTQYF. V usage is TRBV5-1 and J usage is TRBJ2-3; TRBD1 aligns across 7 bases. Germline V gene sequence: CDR1 SGHRS, CDR2 YFSETQ. The CDR3 has 14 residues. V dropped 6 bases and J dropped 1; count of bases not matched to a gene: 5.

About this clonotype: This may come from a read error, since a much larger clone is one base off. The rearrangement joins TRBV6-1 to TRBJ2-1, with TRBD2 matching over 10 bases. The germline V gene encodes CDR1 MNHNS and CDR2 SASEGT. V was clipped by 10 bases and J by 8 bases; unmatched bases: 14. The CDR3 is made up of 15 amino acids. As DNA, the CDR3 is TGTGCCATCACCCTCGGGGCTAGCGGGAGTGATGAGCAGTTCTTC. Encoded protein: CAITLGASGSDEQFF.

On this clonotype itself: Mismatch with germline at one junction end may stem from a read error. The chain couples TRBV6-1 to TRBJ2-1; 8 bases are shared with TRBD1. Germline CDR1 and CDR2: MNHNS and SASEGT. This CDR3 comprises 15 residues. The CDR3 DNA reads TGTGCCAGCAGACTCGACAGGGGATCCTACAATGGGCAGTTCTTC. It encodes CASRLDRGSYNGQFF.

Comments on this clonotype: Given a much more abundant clone one base away, this may be a read error. The V gene is TRBV12-3 or TRBV12-4, the J gene TRBJ2-3; no clear D gene. The tail of the sequence fits TRBJ2-1 better, so the J call may be wrong. There are 19 residues in the CDR3. DNA of the CDR3: TGTGCCAGCAGTTTACTCCTCTTCTTTCCCTTGCCCAAACGAGATGAGCAGTTCTTC. Its translation is CASSLLLFFPLPKRDEQFF.

On this clonotype: One end of the junction does not line up with germline, which may come from a read error. The V and J genes are TRBV6-5 and TRBJ1-1, with 7 bases fitting TRBD1. This CDR3 spans 15 amino acids. From germline, CDR1 is MNHEY and CDR2 SVGAGI. CDR3 nucleotides: TGTGCCAGCAGTAGCTTACAGGGGATCTACACTGAAACTTTCTTT. Protein: CASSSLQGIYTETFF.

This clonotype was seen a few times. This chain joins TRBV1 and TRBJ1-5; whether TRBD1, the table's D call, matches the DNA was not checked. TRBV1 is tagged as a pseudogene. The CDR3 runs to 17 residues. CDR3 sequence reads: CTSSLSKDRGPDQPQHF. CDR3 nucleotide sequence: TGCACCAGCAGCCTTTCGAAGGACAGGGGACCCGATCAGCCCCAGCATTTT.

This clonotype showed up many times. V usage is TRBV14 and J usage is TRBJ2-7; D is unresolved. CDR3 size: 11 residues. Per germline, CDR1 SGHDN and CDR2 FVKESK. Trimming took 1 base from V and 7 from J, leaving 5 bases between them. The CDR3 region has the DNA TGTGCCAGCAGCCAAGTCTCGGAGCAGTACTTC. Translation gives CASSQVSEQYF.

Regarding this clonotype: A much larger clone differs from this one at a single base, so this may be a read error. This sequence joins TRBV29-1 and TRBJ1-4, with 7 bases lining up with TRBD1. Looked up from germline, CDR1 is SQVTM and CDR2 is ANQGSEA. CDR3 length: 15 amino acids. CDR3 DNA: TGCAGGGTTGGTGTAGGGGGCTATACCGATGAAAAACTGTTTTTT. Translation gives CRVGVGGYTDEKLFF.

There are a few counts of this clonotype. The rearrangement joins TRBV5-1 to TRBJ2-2; TRBD1 agrees at 8 bases. Germline V gene sequence: CDR1 SGHRS, CDR2 YFSETQ. The length of the CDR3 is 15 residues. Trimming at V came to 4 bases and at J to 5 bases, leaving 7 bases not matched to a gene. Here the CDR3 DNA reads TGCGCCAGCAGCCCCAACAGGGGGTGGACCGGGGAGCTGTTTTTT. It codes for CASSPNRGWTGELFF.

In its sample, this clonotype was seen many times. The chain carries TRBV7-8 and TRBJ2-3; TRBD1 might be the D (5 bases). V lost 5 bases and J 4 bases, leaving 13 bases between the germline ends. CDR3 length equals 14 residues. In germline, CDR1 is SGHVS, CDR2 FQNEAQ. CDR3 sequence reads: CASSPRTYSDTQYF. CDR3 coding DNA: TGTGCCAGCAGCCCCCGGACATACTCAGATACGCAGTATTTT.

As for this clonotype: The junction differs from germline at one of its ends, possibly a read error. The gene calls are TRBV11-2 and TRBJ2-2; D possibly corresponds to TRBD1 (6 bases). The CDR3 spans 15 residues. From germline, CDR1 is SGHAT and CDR2 FQNNGV. The CDR3 sequence: CASSLLTGNTGELLF. The CDR3 DNA reads TGTGCCAGCAGCTTACTGACAGGAAACACCGGGGAGCTGCTTTTT.

On this clonotype itself: The conserved final phenylalanine or tryptophan is absent from the CDR3, which likely points to a read error. The chain couples TRBV11-3 to TRBJ2-2; 7 bases match TRBD1. The length of the CDR3 is 15 residues. Unmatched junction bases numbered 9, after V lost 5 bases and J lost 6 bases. CDR1 is SGHNT and CDR2 is YENEEA in the germline V gene. The CDR3 nucleotides read TGTGCCAGCAGCCCACGGGCAGGGGGTTCCGGGGAGCTGTTTCTT. Encoded protein: CASSPRAGGSGELFL.

V usage is TRBV6-5 and J usage is TRBJ2-2; TRBD2 is a possible D gene (6 bases). CDR1 is MNHEY and CDR2 is SVGAGI in the germline V gene. V was pared by 1 base and J by 8 bases, with 17 bases between. The CDR3 has 16 residues. The CDR3 spells CASSYFPRRGTGELFF. In DNA form, the CDR3 reads TGTGCCAGCAGTTACTTTCCGCGGAGGGGCACGGGGGAGCTGTTTTTT.

This clonotype was observed many times. An end of the junction does not agree with germline; a read error may underlie this. J is TRBJ1-2 and V is TRBV6-1; D is perhaps TRBD1 (6 bases). The length of the CDR3 is 10 residues. CDR1 and CDR2 from the germline V gene are MNHNS and SASEGT. The CDR3 reads CASSEEGTHF. For the CDR3, the DNA is TGTGCCAGCAGTGAAGAGGGGACACACTTC.

Remarks on this clonotype: This may stem from a read error, because a much larger clone lies one nucleotide away. The rearrangement joins TRBV5-1 to TRBJ2-1; D might be TRBD2 (5 bases). CDR1 SGHRS and CDR2 YFSETQ come from the germline V gene. This CDR3 has 11 amino acids. The chain's CDR3 is CPSSLGAEQFF. DNA of the CDR3: TGCCCCAGCAGCTTGGGAGCGGAGCAGTTCTTC.

For this clonotype: A much larger clone differs from this one at a single base, so this may be a read error. V is TRBV13 and J is TRBJ2-1, with 9 bases aligning to TRBD2. Per the germline V gene, CDR1 is PRHDT and CDR2 is FYEKMQ (reference sequence). CDR3 length: 17 residues. CDR3 DNA: TGTGCCAGAAGCTTAGGGCTACGGGGTGCGGGAGGGAATGAGCAGTTCTTC. Residues: CARSLGLRGAGGNEQFF.

This clonotype was detected a few times. The chain carries TRBV12-3 or TRBV12-4 and TRBJ1-1; D remains unclear. The CDR3 is made up of 14 amino acids. V was cut by 6 bases and J by 0 bases, with 11 bases left in between. The CDR3: CASRSRAMNTEAFF. CDR3 nucleotides: TGTGCCAGCAGGAGTAGAGCCATGAACACTGAAGCTTTCTTT.

This clonotype has just one count. This may arise from a read error, as a much more abundant clone is one base away. The chain recombines TRBV7-9 with TRBJ2-2; tentative D call: TRBD1 (6 bases). CDR3 length: 16 residues. In germline, CDR1 is SEHNR, CDR2 FQNEAQ (reference sequence). The CDR3 DNA sequence: TGTGCCAGGAGCTTAGTAATACAGGGAGACACCGGGGAGCTGTTTTTT. This sequence encodes CARSLVIQGDTGELFF.